Listed below are T cell receptor beta chains from one sample, sequenced in a study of blood T cell repertoires in COVID-19. Clones were read by immunoSEQ multiplex PCR, and TCRdb kept only the in-frame ones, dropping some. This sample has some 41,000 clones, with over 75% found just once. The sequencing input was peripheral blood. These receptor sequences come from a man in his 60s with active COVID-19. The CDR3 runs from the conserved cysteine through the conserved F or W. The D gene is left open where the match is weak. Clone size is given for some rows only: seen once, a few or many times, or a class if the clone is expanded.

V gene	J gene	clone size	D gene	CDR3 protein	CDR3 DNA
TRBV21-1	TRBJ2-3	NA	NA	CASIPSQGERTDTQYF	TGTGCCAGCATCCCTTCCCAGGGGGAACGCACAGATACGCAGTATTTT
TRBV7-9	TRBJ2-3	NA	TRBD1	CASSFLWTGLTDTQYF	TGTGCCAGCAGCTTCCTCTGGACAGGGCTCACAGATACGCAGTATTTT
TRBV4-1	TRBJ1-4	NA	NA	CASSQVARRSHATNEKLFF	TGCGCCAGCAGCCAAGTGGCCCGCCGCTCCCATGCAACTAATGAAAAACTGTTTTTT
TRBV7-2	TRBJ1-2	NA	TRBD1	CASSLDWGQGVSHTF	TGTGCCAGCAGCCTGGACTGGGGACAGGGGGTGTCGCACACCTTC
TRBV24-1	TRBJ2-1	NA	TRBD2	CATSPRASGESSYNEQFF	TGTGCCACCAGTCCCCGGGCTAGCGGAGAAAGCTCCTACAATGAGCAGTTCTTC
TRBV6-5	TRBJ2-1	NA	TRBD2	CASTSGSIEQFF	TGTGCCAGCACCAGCGGGAGTATTGAGCAGTTCTTC
TRBV29-1	TRBJ1-6	once	TRBD1	CSVEEGAGSPLHF	TGCAGCGTAGAGGAGGGGGCAGGGTCACCCCTCCACTTT
TRBV19	TRBJ2-7	NA	TRBD1	CASSDDRGTYEQYF	TGTGCCAGTAGTGATGACAGGGGAACCTACGAGCAGTACTTC
TRBV6-6	TRBJ2-5	NA	NA	CASSYQAGGQTQYF	TGTGCCAGCAGTTACCAAGCAGGGGGGCAGACCCAGTACTTC
TRBV2	TRBJ1-4	NA	TRBD1	CASRTDRGGNEKLFF	TGTGCCAGCAGGACGGACAGGGGAGGTAATGAAAAACTGTTTTTT
TRBV10-2	TRBJ2-7	few	NA	CASSDTGALYEQYF	TGCGCCAGCAGTGATACGGGAGCACTCTACGAGCAGTACTTC
TRBV27	TRBJ2-1	medium-sized	NA	CASRKGGAVNEQFF	TGTGCCAGCAGGAAGGGGGGGGCGGTCAATGAGCAGTTCTTC
TRBV11-1	TRBJ2-3	NA	NA	CASSWNSPTDTQYF	TGTGCCAGCAGCTGGAACAGCCCCACAGATACGCAGTATTTT
TRBV2	TRBJ1-5	few	TRBD1	CASSERTGENQPQHF	TGTGCCAGCAGTGAGAGGACAGGGGAGAATCAGCCCCAGCATTTT
TRBV27	TRBJ2-1	NA	NA	CASRDRGHNEQFF	TGTGCCAGCAGGGACAGAGGTCACAATGAGCAGTTCTTC
TRBV7-9	TRBJ2-1	once	TRBD2	CASSPRTSGSLDEQFF	TGTGCCAGCAGCCCAAGGACTAGCGGGAGTTTGGATGAGCAGTTCTTC
TRBV6-6	TRBJ1-5	NA	NA	CASSYIGRWSNQPQHF	TGTGCCAGCAGTTACATAGGGAGGTGGAGCAATCAGCCCCAGCATTTT
TRBV14	TRBJ1-6	NA	NA	CASSQDYAVSPLHF	TGTGCCAGCAGCCAAGATTATGCGGTTTCACCCCTCCACTTT
TRBV2	TRBJ2-4	NA	TRBD2	CASSGGLLSGGHIQYF	TGTGCCAGCAGTGGTGGGTTACTCAGCGGGGGACACATTCAGTACTTC
TRBV28	TRBJ1-5	NA	NA	CASSPPPGSNQPQHF	TGTGCCAGCAGTCCGCCACCGGGGAGCAATCAGCCCCAGCATTTT
TRBV10-2	TRBJ1-2	NA	NA	CASRGGGGYTF	TGCGCCAGCAGGGGAGGTGGAGGCTACACCTTC
TRBV19	TRBJ2-7	NA	TRBD2	CASSVREAGYEQYF	TGTGCCAGTAGTGTGCGGGAGGCCGGATACGAGCAGTACTTC
TRBV18	TRBJ1-1	few	NA	CASSPGRDGTEAFF	TGTGCCAGCTCACCAGGCCGGGATGGGACTGAAGCTTTCTTT
TRBV7-2	TRBJ2-1	NA	TRBD2	CASSSLAGVRNEQFF	TGTGCCAGCAGCTCTTTAGCGGGAGTGCGGAATGAGCAGTTCTTC
TRBV5-5	TRBJ2-7	NA	TRBD2	CASRLAGTSDYEQYF	TGTGCCAGCAGACTAGCCGGGACTAGCGACTACGAGCAGTACTTC
TRBV19	TRBJ2-1	NA	NA	CASSTYMYNEQFF	TGTGCCAGTAGTACATACATGTACAATGAGCAGTTCTTC
TRBV7-9	TRBJ2-4	NA	TRBD2	CASSLSGDIQYF	TGTGCCAGCAGCTTAAGCGGGGACATTCAGTACTTC
TRBV1	TRBJ2-1	NA	NA	CTSSTHRSSYNEQFF	TGCACCAGCAGCACTCACCGGAGCTCCTACAATGAGCAGTTCTTC
TRBV5-1	TRBJ2-3	NA	TRBD1	CASSFGQGGATTDTQYF	TGCGCCAGCAGCTTTGGACAGGGGGGAGCGACAACAGATACGCAGTATTTT
TRBV25-1	TRBJ1-1	few	NA	CASSDNKGANTEAFF	TGTGCCAGCAGTGATAATAAGGGAGCGAACACTGAAGCTTTCTTT
TRBV6-5	TRBJ2-7	NA	TRBD1	CASSSDRGYEQYF	TGTGCCAGCAGTTCGGACAGGGGCTACGAGCAGTACTTC
TRBV6-2/TRBV6-3	TRBJ2-1	NA	NA	CASSYQLASYNEQFF	TGTGCCAGCAGTTACCAACTAGCATCCTACAATGAGCAGTTCTTC
TRBV12-3/TRBV12-4	TRBJ1-1	NA	NA	CASSSRQSLEAFF	TGTGCCAGCAGTTCCCGACAGAGCCTTGAAGCTTTCTTT
TRBV24-1	TRBJ2-5	NA	NA	CATSDGAQETQYF	TGTGCCACCAGTGATGGGGCACAAGAGACCCAGTACTTC
TRBV4-1	TRBJ2-3	NA	TRBD2	CASSHTRVLAGDTPSTDTQYF	TGCGCCAGCAGCCACACGAGGGTACTGGCGGGAGATACACCCTCCACAGATACGCAGTATTTT
TRBV3-1/TRBV3-2	TRBJ1-2	NA	NA	CASSQGARGGYTF	TGTGCCAGCAGCCAAGGGGCCCGAGGGGGCTACACCTTC
TRBV7-3	TRBJ2-2	few	NA	CASSLSGTGELFF	TGTGCCAGCAGCTTAAGCGGCACCGGGGAGCTGTTTTTT
TRBV27	TRBJ2-1	NA	NA	CASSLQGPSSYNEQFF	TGTGCCAGCAGTCTCCAGGGTCCCAGCTCCTACAATGAGCAGTTCTTC
TRBV7-2	TRBJ2-7	NA	TRBD2	CASSLGSSGIYEQYF	TGTGCCAGCAGCTTAGGGTCTAGCGGGATCTACGAGCAGTACTTC
TRBV20-1	TRBJ2-7	NA	NA	CSARWGVEQYF	TGCAGTGCTAGATGGGGGGTCGAGCAGTACTTC
TRBV19	TRBJ2-2	NA	TRBD1	CASAGQGLAGELFF	TGTGCCAGCGCGGGACAGGGGCTAGCCGGGGAGCTGTTTTTT
TRBV10-3	TRBJ2-7	NA	TRBD2	CAISGPSGTYEQYF	TGTGCCATCAGTGGCCCTAGCGGGACCTACGAGCAGTACTTC
TRBV24-1	TRBJ1-1	NA	NA	CATSGSPGGVNTEAFF	TGTGCCACCAGTGGTTCTCCGGGGGGGGTGAACACTGAAGCTTTCTTT
TRBV5-5	TRBJ2-1	NA	NA	CASSRDHAYNEQFF	TGTGCCAGCAGCCGGGATCACGCCTACAATGAGCAGTTCTTC
TRBV16	TRBJ2-7	NA	NA	CASSPTVTAGSSYEQYF	TGTGCCAGCAGCCCCACCGTCACGGCGGGAAGCTCCTACGAGCAGTACTTC
TRBV6-6	TRBJ1-5	once	TRBD1	CASSLRTGGSNQPQHF	TGTGCCAGCAGTCTAAGGACAGGGGGTAGCAATCAGCCCCAGCATTTT
TRBV7-2	TRBJ1-1	NA	NA	CASSFIPGGNTEAFF	TGTGCCAGCAGCTTCATCCCAGGAGGGAACACTGAAGCTTTCTTT
TRBV9	TRBJ2-5	NA	TRBD1	CASSETGGGETQYF	TGTGCCAGCAGCGAGACAGGGGGAGGAGAGACCCAGTACTTC
TRBV7-2	TRBJ2-1	NA	NA	CASSLGGRSYNEQFF	TGTGCCAGCAGCTTAGGGGGGAGGTCCTACAATGAGCAGTTCTTC
TRBV18	TRBJ2-2	NA	NA	CASSPSNTGELFF	TGTGCCAGCTCACCCTCGAACACCGGGGAGCTGTTTTTT
TRBV7-9	TRBJ1-4	NA	NA	CASSHSEEKLFF	TGTGCCAGCAGCCATAGCGAGGAAAAACTGTTTTTT
TRBV5-1	TRBJ2-3	once	NA	CASSLLDFDTQYF	TGCGCCAGCAGCTTGTTAGACTTTGATACGCAGTATTTT
TRBV4-1	TRBJ1-4	NA	NA	CASSQTDFIGEKLFF	TGCGCCAGCAGCCAAACGGACTTTATCGGGGAAAAACTGTTTTTT
TRBV3-1/TRBV3-2	TRBJ1-4	NA	NA	CASSQGGREKLFF	TGTGCCAGCAGCCAAGGAGGTCGGGAAAAACTGTTTTTT
TRBV7-9	TRBJ2-2	NA	NA	CASSLVGGARTGELFF	TGTGCCAGCAGCTTAGTGGGGGGGGCGCGGACCGGGGAGCTGTTTTTT
TRBV5-1	TRBJ1-1	NA	NA	CASSLLGPDTEAFF	TGCGCCAGCAGCTTACTAGGCCCGGACACTGAAGCTTTCTTT
TRBV28	TRBJ2-1	NA	TRBD1	CASRGTGTNEQFF	TGTGCCAGCCGAGGGACAGGGACCAATGAGCAGTTCTTC